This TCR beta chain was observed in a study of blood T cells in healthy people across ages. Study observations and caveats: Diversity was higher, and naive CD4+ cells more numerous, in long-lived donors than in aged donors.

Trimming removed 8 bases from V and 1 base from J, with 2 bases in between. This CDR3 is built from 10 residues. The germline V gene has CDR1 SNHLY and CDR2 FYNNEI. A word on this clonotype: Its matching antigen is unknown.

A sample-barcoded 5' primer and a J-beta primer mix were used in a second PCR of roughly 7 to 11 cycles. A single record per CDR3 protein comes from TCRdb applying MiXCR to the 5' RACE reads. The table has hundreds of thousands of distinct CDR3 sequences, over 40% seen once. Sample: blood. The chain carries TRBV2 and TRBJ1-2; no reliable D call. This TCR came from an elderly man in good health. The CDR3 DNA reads TGTGCCAGCTATAACTATGGCTACACCTTC. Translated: CASYNYGYTF.